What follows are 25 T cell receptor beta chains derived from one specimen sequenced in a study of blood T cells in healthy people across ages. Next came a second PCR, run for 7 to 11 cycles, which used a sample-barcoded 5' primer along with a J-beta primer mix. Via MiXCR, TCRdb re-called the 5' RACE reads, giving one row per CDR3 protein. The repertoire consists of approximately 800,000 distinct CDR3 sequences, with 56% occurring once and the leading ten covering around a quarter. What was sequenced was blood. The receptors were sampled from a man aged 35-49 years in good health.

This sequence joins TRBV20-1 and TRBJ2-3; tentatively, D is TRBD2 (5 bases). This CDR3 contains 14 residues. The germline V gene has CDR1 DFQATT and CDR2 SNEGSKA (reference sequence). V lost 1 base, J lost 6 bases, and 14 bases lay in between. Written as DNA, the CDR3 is TGCAGTGCTAGAGGGACTCCCATCGGGGATACGCAGTATTTT. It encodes CSARGTPIGDTQYF.

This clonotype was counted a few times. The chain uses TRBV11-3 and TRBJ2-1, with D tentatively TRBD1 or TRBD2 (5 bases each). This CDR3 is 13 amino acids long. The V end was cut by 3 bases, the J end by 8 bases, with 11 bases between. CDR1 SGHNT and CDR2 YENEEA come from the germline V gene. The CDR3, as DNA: TGTGCCAGCAGCTTTTGGGACGACGATGAGCAGTTCTTC. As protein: CASSFWDDDEQFF. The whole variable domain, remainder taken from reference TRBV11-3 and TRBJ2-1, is EAGVVQSPRYKIIEKKQPVAFWCNPISGHNTLYWYLQNLGQGPELLIRYENEEAVDDSQLPKDRFSAERLKGVDSTLKIQPAELGDSAVYLCASSFWDDDEQFFGPGTRLTVL.

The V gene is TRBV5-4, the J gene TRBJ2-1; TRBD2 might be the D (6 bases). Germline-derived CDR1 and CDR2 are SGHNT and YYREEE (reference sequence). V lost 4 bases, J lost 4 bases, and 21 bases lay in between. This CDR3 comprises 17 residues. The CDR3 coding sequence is TGTGCCAGCAGCCCAGTCGGCAGAGCGGGTCAGTACAATGAGCAGTTCTTC. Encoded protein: CASSPVGRAGQYNEQFF. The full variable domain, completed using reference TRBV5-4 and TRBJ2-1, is ETGVTQSPTHLIKTRGQQVTLRCSSQSGHNTVSWYQQALGQGPQFIFQYYREEENGRGNFPPRFSGLQFPNYSSELNVNALELDDSALYLCASSPVGRAGQYNEQFFGPGTRLTVL.

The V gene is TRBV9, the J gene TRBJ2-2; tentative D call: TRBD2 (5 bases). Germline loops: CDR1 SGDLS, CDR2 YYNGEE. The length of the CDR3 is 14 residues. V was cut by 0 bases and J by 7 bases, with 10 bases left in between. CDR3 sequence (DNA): TGTGCCAGCAGCGTAGGAGTAGAGGGCGGGGAGCTGTTTTTT. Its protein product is CASSVGVEGGELFF.

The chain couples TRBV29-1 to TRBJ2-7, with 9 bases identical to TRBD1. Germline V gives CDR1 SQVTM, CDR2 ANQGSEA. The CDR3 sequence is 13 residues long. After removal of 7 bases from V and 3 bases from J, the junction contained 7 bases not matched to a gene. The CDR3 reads CSAGDRVGYEQYF. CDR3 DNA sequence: TGCAGCGCCGGGGACAGGGTGGGCTACGAGCAGTACTTC.

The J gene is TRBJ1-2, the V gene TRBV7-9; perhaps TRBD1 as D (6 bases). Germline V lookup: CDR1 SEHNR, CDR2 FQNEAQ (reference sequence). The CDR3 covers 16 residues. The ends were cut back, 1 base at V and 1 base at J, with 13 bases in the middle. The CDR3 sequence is CASSLGGQGSNYGYTF. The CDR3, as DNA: TGTGCCAGCAGCTTAGGGGGGCAGGGGAGTAACTATGGCTACACCTTC.

This CDR3 reads CASSLETGSSYNEQFF. In DNA, the CDR3 is TGTGCCAGCAGCTTAGAAACAGGGAGCTCCTACAATGAGCAGTTCTTC. V is TRBV7-9 and J is TRBJ2-1; D might be TRBD1 (6 bases). Germline lookup yields CDR1 SEHNR and CDR2 FQNEAQ (reference sequence). The CDR3 is made up of 16 amino acids. With 1 base removed from V and 0 bases from J, the gap between germline ends came to 10 bases.

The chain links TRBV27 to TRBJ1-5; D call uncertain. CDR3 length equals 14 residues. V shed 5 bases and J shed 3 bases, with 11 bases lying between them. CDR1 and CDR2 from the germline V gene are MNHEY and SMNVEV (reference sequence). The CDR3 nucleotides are TGTGCCAGCAGTCCAGGACTGAACAATCAGCCCCAGCATTTT. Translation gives CASSPGLNNQPQHF.

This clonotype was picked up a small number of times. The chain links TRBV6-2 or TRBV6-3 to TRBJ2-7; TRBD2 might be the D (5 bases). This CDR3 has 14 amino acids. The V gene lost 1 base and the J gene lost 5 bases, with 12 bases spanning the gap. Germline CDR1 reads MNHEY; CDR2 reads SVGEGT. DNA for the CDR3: TGTGCCAGCAGTTACTATTTGAGGGAAAACGAGCAGTACTTC. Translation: CASSYYLRENEQYF.

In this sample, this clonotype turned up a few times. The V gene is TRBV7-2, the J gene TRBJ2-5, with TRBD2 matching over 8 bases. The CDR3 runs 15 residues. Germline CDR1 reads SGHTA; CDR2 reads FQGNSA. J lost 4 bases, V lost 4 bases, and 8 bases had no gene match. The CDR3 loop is CASSSGGGKLETQYF. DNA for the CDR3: TGTGCCAGCAGCTCCGGGGGGGGTAAATTAGAGACCCAGTACTTC.

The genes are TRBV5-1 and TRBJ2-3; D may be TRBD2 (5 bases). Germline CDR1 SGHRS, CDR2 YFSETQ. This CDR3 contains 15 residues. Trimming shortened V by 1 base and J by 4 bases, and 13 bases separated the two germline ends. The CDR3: CASSLQLGIPDTQYF. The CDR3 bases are TGCGCCAGCAGCTTGCAACTAGGAATACCAGATACGCAGTATTTT.

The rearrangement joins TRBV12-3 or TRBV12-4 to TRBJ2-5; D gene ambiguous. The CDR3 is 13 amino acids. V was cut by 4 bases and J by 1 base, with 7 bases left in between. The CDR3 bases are TGTGCCAGCAGTTCTATAGTCCAAGAGACCCAGTACTTC. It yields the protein CASSSIVQETQYF.

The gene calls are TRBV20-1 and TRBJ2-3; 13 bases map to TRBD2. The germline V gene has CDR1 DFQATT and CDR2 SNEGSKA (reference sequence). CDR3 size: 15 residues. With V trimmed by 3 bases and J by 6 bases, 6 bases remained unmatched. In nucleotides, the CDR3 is TGCAGTGCTAGGGGCCCGACTAGCGGGAGGGATACGCAGTATTTT. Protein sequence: CSARGPTSGRDTQYF.

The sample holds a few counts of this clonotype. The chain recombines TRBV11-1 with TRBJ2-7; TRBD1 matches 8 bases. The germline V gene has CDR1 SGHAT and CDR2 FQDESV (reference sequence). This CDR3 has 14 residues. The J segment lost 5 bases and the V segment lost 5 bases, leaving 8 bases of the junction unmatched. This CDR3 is CASSPGQVVDEQYF. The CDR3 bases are TGTGCCAGCAGCCCGGGACAGGTGGTCGACGAGCAGTACTTC.

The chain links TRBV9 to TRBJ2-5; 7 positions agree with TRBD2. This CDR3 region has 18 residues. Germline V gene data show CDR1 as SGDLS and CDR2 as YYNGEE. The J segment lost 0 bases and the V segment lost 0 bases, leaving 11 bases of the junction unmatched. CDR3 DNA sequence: TGTGCCAGCAGCGTAGGGTTAGGGAGGGTAGGCTACCAAGAGACCCAGTACTTC. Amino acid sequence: CASSVGLGRVGYQETQYF.

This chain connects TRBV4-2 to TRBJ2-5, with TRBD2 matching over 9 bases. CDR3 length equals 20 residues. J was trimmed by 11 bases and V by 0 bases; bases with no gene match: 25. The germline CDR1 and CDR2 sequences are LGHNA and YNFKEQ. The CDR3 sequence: CASSQDLGIAGADPTDEQYF. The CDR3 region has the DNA TGTGCCAGCAGCCAAGATTTGGGGATAGCGGGAGCAGACCCTACCGATGAGCAGTACTTC.

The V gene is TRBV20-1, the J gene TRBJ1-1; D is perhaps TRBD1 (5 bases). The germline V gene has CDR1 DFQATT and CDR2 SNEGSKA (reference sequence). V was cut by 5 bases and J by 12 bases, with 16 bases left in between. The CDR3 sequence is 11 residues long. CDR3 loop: CSAPLGGMTFF. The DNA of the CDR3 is TGCAGTGCTCCGCTTGGGGGTATGACTTTCTTT.

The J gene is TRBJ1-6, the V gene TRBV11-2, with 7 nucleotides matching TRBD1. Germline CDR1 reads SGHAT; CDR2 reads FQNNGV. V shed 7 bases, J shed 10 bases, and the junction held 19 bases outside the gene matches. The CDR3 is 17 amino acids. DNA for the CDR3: TGTGCCAGCACCATGAGAAGGTTCGACAGGGCGGGATCACCCCTCCACTTT. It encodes CASTMRRFDRAGSPLHF. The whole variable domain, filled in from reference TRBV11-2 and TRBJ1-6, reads EAGVAQSPRYKIIEKRQSVAFWCNPISGHATLYWYQQILGQGPKLLIQFQNNGVVDDSQLPKDRFSAERLKGVDSTLKIQPAKLEDSAVYLCASTMRRFDRAGSPLHFGNGTRLTVT.

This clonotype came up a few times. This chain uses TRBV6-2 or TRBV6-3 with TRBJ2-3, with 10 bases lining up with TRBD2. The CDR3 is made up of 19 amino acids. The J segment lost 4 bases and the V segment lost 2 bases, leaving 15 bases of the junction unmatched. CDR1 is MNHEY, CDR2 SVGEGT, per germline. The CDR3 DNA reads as TGTGCCAGCAGTTACAGGCTAGCGGGGGCCCGAGGGGGCCCAGATACGCAGTATTTT. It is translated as CASSYRLAGARGGPDTQYF.

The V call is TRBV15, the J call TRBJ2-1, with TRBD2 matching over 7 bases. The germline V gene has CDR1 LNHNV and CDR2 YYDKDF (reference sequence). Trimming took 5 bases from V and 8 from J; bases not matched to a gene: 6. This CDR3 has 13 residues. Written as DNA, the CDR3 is TGTGCCACCAGCGGGCGGGAGAGTGATGAGCAGTTCTTC. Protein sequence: CATSGRESDEQFF.

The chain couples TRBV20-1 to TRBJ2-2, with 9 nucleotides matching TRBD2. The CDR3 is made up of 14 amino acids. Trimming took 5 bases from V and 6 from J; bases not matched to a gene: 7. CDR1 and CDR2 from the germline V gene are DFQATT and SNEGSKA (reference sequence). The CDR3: CSAEGLAPSGELFF. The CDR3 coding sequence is TGCAGTGCTGAGGGACTAGCCCCATCCGGGGAGCTGTTTTTT.

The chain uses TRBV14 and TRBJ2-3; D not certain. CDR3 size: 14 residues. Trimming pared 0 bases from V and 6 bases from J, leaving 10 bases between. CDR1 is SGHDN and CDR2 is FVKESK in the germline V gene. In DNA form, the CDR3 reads TGTGCCAGCAGCCAAGATCTCCGCGTCGATACGCAGTATTTT. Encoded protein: CASSQDLRVDTQYF.

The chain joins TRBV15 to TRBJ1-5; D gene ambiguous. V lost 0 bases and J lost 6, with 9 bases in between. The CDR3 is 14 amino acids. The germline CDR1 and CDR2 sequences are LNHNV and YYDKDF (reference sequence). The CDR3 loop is CATSRDRGGQPQHF. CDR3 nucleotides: TGTGCCACCAGCAGAGATCGGGGAGGTCAGCCCCAGCATTTT.

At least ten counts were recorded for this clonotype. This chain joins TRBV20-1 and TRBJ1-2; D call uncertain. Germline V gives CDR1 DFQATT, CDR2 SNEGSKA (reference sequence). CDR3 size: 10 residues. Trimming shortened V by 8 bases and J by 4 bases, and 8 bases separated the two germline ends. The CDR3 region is CSTRSYGYTF. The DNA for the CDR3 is TGCAGTACCAGAAGCTATGGCTACACCTTC.

CDR3 in amino acids: CSVDWQSYEQYF. The CDR3 DNA is TGCAGCGTTGACTGGCAGTCCTACGAGCAGTACTTC. The genes are TRBV29-1 and TRBJ2-7; D is unresolved. The germline V gene encodes CDR1 SQVTM and CDR2 ANQGSEA. Trimming pared 3 bases from V and 1 base from J, leaving 7 bases between. This CDR3 contains 12 residues.